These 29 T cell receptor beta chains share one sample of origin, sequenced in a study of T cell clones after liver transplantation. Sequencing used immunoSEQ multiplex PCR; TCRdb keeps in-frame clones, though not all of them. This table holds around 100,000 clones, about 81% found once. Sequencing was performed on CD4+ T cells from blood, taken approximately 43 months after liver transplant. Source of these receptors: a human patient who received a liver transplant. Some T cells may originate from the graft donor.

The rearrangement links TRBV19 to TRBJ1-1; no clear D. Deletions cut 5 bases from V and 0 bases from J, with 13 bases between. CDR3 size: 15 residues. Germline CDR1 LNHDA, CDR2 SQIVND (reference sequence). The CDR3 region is CASSSRRILNTEAFF. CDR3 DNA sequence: TGTGCCAGTAGTTCCCGACGGATTTTGAACACTGAAGCTTTCTTT.

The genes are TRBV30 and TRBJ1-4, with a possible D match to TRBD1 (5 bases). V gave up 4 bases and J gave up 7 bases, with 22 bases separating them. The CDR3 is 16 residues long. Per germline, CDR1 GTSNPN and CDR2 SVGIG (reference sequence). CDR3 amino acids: CAWTQGIRDGGEKLFF. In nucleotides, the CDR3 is TGTGCCTGGACCCAAGGAATTCGGGACGGGGGTGAAAAACTGTTTTTT.

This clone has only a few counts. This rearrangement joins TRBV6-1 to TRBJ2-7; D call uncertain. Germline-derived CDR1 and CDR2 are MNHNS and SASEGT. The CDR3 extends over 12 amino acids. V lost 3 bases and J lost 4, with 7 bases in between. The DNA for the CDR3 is TGTGCCAGCAGTGACAGGTTGTACGAGCAGTACTTC. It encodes CASSDRLYEQYF.

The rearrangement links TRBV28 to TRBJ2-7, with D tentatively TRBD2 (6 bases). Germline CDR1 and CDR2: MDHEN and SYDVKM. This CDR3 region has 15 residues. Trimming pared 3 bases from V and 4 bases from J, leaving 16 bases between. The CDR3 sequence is CASSFPSGRRYEQYF. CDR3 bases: TGTGCCAGCAGTTTCCCCAGCGGGCGGCGGTACGAGCAGTACTTC.

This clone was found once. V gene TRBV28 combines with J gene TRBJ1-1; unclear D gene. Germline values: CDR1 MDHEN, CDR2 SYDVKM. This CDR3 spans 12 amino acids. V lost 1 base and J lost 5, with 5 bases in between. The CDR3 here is CASSLSITEAFF. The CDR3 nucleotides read TGTGCCAGCAGTTTATCTATAACTGAAGCTTTCTTT. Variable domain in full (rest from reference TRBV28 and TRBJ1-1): DVKVTQSSRYLVKRTGEKVFLECVQDMDHENMFWYRQDPGLGLRLIYFSYDVKMKEKGDIPEGYSVSREKKERFSLILESASTNQTSMYLCASSLSITEAFFGQGTRLTVV.

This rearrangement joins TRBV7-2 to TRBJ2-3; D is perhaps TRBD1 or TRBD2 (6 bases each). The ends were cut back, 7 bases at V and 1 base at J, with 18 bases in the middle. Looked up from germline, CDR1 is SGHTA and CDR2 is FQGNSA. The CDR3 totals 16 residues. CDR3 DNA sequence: TGTGCCAGCACCCCTCCGGGGGCGGGGCGCACAGATACGCAGTATTTT. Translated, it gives CASTPPGAGRTDTQYF.

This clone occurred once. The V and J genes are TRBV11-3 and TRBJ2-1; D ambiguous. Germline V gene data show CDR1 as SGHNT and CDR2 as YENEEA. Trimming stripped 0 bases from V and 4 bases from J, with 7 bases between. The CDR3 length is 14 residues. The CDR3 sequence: CASSLEERYNEQFF. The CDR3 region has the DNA TGTGCCAGCAGCTTAGAGGAACGGTACAATGAGCAGTTCTTC. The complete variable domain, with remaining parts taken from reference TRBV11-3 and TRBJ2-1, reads EAGVVQSPRYKIIEKKQPVAFWCNPISGHNTLYWYLQNLGQGPELLIRYENEEAVDDSQLPKDRFSAERLKGVDSTLKIQPAELGDSAVYLCASSLEERYNEQFFGPGTRLTVL.

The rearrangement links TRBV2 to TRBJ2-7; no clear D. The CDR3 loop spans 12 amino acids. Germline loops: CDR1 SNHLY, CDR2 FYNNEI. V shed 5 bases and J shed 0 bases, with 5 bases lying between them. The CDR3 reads CASSSISYEQYF. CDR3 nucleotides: TGTGCCAGCAGTTCCATCTCCTACGAGCAGTACTTC.

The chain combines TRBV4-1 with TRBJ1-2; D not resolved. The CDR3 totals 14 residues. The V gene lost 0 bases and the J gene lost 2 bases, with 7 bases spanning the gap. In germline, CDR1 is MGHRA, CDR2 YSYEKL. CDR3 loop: CASSQDSVNYGYTF. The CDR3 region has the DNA TGCGCCAGCAGCCAAGATTCGGTGAACTATGGCTACACCTTC.

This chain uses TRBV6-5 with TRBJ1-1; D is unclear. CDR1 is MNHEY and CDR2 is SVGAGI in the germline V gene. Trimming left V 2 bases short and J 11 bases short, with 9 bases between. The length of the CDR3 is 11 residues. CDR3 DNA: TGTGCCAGCAGTTACGGCAGTGGGGCTTTCTTT. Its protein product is CASSYGSGAFF.

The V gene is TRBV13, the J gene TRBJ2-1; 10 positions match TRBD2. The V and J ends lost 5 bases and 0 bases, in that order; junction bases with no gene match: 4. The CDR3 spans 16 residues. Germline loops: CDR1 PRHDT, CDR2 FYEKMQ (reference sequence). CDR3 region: CASSKRGGGSYNEQFF. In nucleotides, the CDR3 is TGTGCCAGCAGCAAGCGGGGGGGCGGCTCCTACAATGAGCAGTTCTTC.

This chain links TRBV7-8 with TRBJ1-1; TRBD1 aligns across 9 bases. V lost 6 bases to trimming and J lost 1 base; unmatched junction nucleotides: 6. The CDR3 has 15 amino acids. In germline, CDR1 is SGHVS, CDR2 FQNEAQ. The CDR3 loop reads CASRPPGQGNTEAFF. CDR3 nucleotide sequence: TGTGCCAGCAGACCTCCGGGACAGGGGAACACTGAAGCTTTCTTT.

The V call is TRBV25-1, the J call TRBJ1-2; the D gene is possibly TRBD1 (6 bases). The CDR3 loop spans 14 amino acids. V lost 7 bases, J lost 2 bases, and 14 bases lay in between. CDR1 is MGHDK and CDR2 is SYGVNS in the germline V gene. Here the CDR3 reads CASTQGYGNYGYTF. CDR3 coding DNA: TGTGCCAGCACACAGGGTTATGGGAACTATGGCTACACCTTC.

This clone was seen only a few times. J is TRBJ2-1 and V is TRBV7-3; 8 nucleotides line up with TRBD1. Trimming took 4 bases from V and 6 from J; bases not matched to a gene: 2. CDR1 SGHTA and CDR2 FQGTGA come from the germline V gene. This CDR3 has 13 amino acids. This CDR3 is CASSSDRGNEQFF. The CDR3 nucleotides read TGTGCCAGCAGCTCCGACAGGGGCAATGAGCAGTTCTTC.

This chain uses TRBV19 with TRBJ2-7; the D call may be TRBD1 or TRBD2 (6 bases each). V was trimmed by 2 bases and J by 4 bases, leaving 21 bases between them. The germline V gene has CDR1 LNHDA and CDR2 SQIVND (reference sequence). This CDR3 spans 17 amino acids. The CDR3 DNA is TGTGCCAGTAGTATAAGGGGGAACGGGACTTTAGATTACGAGCAGTACTTC. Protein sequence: CASSIRGNGTLDYEQYF.

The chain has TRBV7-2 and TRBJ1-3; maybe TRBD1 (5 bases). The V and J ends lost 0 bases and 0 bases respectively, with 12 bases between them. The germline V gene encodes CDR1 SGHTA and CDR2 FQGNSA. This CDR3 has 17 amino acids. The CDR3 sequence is CASSLAGAATSGNTIYF. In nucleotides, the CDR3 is TGTGCCAGCAGCTTAGCCGGGGCAGCCACCTCTGGAAACACCATATATTTT. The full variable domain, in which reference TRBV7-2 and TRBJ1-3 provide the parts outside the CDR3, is GAGVSQSPSNKVTEKGKDVELRCDPISGHTALYWYRQSLGQGLEFLIYFQGNSAPDKSGLPSDRFSAERTGGSVSTLTIQRTQQEDSAVYLCASSLAGAATSGNTIYFGEGSWLTVV.

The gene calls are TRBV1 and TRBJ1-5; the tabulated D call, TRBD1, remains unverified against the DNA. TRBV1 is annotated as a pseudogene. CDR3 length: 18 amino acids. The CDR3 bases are TGCACCAGCAGCCAAGGGGACAGGGGGGACCATAGCAATCAGCCCCAGCATTTT. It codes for CTSSQGDRGDHSNQPQHF.

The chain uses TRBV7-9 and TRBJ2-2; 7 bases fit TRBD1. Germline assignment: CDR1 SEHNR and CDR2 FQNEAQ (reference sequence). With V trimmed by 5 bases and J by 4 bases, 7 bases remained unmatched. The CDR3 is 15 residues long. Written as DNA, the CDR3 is TGTGCCAGCAGCATCGACAGGGTTGGCACCGGGGAGCTGTTTTTT. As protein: CASSIDRVGTGELFF.

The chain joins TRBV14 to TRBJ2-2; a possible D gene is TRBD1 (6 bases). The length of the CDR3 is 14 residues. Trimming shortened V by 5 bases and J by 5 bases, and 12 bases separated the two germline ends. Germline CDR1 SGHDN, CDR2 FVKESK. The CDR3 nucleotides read TGTGCCAGCAGCGCCCAGGGGATTACCGGGGAGCTGTTTTTT. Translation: CASSAQGITGELFF.

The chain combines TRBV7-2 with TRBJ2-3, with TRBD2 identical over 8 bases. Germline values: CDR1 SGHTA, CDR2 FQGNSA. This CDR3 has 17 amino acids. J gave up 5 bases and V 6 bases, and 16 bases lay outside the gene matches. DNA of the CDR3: TGTGCCAGCAGTGCGTATGGTAGCGGGGTTGGGGGAGATACGCAGTATTTT. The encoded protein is CASSAYGSGVGGDTQYF.

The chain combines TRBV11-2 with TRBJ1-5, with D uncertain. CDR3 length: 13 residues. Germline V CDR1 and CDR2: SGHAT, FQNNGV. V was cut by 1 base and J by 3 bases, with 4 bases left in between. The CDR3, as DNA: TGTGCCAGCAGCTTAGGGTACAATCAGCCCCAGCATTTT. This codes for CASSLGYNQPQHF.

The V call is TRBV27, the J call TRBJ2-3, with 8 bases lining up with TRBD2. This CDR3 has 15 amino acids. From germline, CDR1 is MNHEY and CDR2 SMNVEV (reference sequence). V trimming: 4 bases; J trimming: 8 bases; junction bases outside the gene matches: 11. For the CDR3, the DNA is TGTGCCAGCAGTTCCTATGCGGGGGGACGAGGTACGCAGTATTTT. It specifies CASSSYAGGRGTQYF.

In DNA, the CDR3 is TGTGCCAACCGCAACGGGGGGGCCTACAATGAGCAGTTCTTC. This encodes CANRNGGAYNEQFF. The V and J genes are TRBV2 and TRBJ2-1, with 8 bases fitting TRBD2. J gave up 2 bases and V 10 bases, and 7 bases lay outside the gene matches. CDR3 length: 14 amino acids. CDR1 and CDR2 from the germline V gene are SNHLY and FYNNEI.

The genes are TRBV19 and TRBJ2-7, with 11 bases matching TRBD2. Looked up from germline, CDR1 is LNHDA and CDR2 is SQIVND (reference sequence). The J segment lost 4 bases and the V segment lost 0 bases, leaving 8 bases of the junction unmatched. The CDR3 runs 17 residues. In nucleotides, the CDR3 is TGTGCCAGTAGTATAGATCGGTGGACTAGCGGGCAATACGAGCAGTACTTC. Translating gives CASSIDRWTSGQYEQYF.

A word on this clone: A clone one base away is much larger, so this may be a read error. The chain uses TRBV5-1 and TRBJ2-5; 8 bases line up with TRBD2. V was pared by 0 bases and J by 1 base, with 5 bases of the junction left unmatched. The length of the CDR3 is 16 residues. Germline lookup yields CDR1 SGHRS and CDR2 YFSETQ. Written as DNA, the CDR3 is TGCGCCAGCAGCTTGGGTGGCGGGAGGAGCCAAGAGACCCAGTACTTC. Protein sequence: CASSLGGGRSQETQYF. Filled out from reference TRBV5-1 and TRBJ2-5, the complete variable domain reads KAGVTQTPRYLIKTRGQQVTLSCSPISGHRSVSWYQQTPGQGLQFLFEYFSETQRNKGNFPGRFSGRQFSNSRSEMNVSTLELGDSALYLCASSLGGGRSQETQYFGPGTRLLVL.

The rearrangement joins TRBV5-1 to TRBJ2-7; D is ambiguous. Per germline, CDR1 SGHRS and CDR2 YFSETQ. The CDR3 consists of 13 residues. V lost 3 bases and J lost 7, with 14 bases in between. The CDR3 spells CASSSGPDLEQYF. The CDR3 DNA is TGCGCCAGCAGCTCCGGCCCAGACCTAGAGCAGTACTTC. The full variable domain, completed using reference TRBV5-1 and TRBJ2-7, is KAGVTQTPRYLIKTRGQQVTLSCSPISGHRSVSWYQQTPGQGLQFLFEYFSETQRNKGNFPGRFSGRQFSNSRSEMNVSTLELGDSALYLCASSSGPDLEQYFGPGTRLTVT.

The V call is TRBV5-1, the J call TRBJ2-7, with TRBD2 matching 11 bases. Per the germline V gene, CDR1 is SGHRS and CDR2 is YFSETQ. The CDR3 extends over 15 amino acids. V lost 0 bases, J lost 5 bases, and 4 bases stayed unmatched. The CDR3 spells CASSLVAGGSNEQYF. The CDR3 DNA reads TGCGCCAGCAGCTTGGTAGCGGGAGGGTCGAACGAGCAGTACTTC.

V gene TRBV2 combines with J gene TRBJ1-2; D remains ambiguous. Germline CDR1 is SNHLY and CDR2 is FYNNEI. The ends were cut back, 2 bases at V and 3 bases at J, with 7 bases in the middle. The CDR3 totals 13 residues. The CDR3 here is CASSENRDYGYTF. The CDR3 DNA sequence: TGTGCCAGCAGTGAAAACCGGGACTATGGCTACACCTTC.

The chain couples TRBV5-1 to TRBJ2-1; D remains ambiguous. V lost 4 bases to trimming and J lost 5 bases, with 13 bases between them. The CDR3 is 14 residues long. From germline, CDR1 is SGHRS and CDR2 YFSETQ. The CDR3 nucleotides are TGCGCCAGCAGCCCCGCGGTCCGTAACAATGAGCAGTTCTTC. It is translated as CASSPAVRNNEQFF.